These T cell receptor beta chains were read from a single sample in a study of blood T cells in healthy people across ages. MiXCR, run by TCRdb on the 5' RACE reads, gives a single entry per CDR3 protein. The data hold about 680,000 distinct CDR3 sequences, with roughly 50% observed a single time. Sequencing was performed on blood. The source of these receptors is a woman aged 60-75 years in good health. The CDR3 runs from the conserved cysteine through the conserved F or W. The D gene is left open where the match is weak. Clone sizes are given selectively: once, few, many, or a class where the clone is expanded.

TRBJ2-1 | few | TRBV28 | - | TGTGCCAGCAGGACAACCGGGGCTGGCAATGAGCAGTTCTTC | CASRTTGAGNEQFF
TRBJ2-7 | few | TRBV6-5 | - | TGTGCCAGCAGTTACTCGGGGATCGGGCAGGTCGTGAACTACGAGCAGTACTTC | CASSYSGIGQVVNYEQYF
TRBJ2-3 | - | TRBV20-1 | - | TGCAGTAAAGTGGGCCAGGAAGATACGCAGTATTTT | CSKVGQEDTQYF
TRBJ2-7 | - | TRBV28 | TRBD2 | TGTGCCAGCAGCCACTCCTGGCGGGAGAGGTACGAGCAGTACTTC | CASSHSWRERYEQYF
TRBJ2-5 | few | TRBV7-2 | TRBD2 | TGTGCCAGCAGCTTAGTGCGGGAGGGCCGTTTTGGAGAGACCCAGTACTTC | CASSLVREGRFGETQYF
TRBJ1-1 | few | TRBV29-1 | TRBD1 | TGCAGCGTTGCTGGGACAGGGAGCACTGAAGCTTTCTTT | CSVAGTGSTEAFF
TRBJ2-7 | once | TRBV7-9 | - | TGTGCCAGCAGCTCATGGAGGGGGTACGAGCAGTACTTC | CASSSWRGYEQYF
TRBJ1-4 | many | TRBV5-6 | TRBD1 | TGTGCCAGCAGCTCACAGGGGCTAGGAGGGGAAAAACTGTTTTTT | CASSSQGLGGEKLFF
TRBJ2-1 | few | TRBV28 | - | TGTGCCAGCAGTTCCGTGGGATACAATGAGCAGTTCTTC | CASSSVGYNEQFF
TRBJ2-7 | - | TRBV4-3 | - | TGCGCCAGCAGCCAAGACTCGAATCCCGCCTACGAGCAGTACTTC | CASSQDSNPAYEQYF
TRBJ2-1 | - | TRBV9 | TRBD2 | TGTGCCAGCAGCGTAGCCCTTGGCACTAGCGGGAGGAAGCAGTTCTTC | CASSVALGTSGRKQFF
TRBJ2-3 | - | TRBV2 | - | TGTGCCAGCAGTTGGGGGGATCGAGATACGCAGTATTTT | CASSWGDRDTQYF
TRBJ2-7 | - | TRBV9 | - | TGTGCCAGCAGCCCCAGGACGGGAGCTTACAATGAGCAGTACTTC | CASSPRTGAYNEQYF
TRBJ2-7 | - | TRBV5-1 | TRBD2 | TGCGCCAGCAGCTCACAAGGTGGGGACTATTCCGAGCAGTACTTC | CASSSQGGDYSEQYF
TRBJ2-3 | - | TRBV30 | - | TGTGCCTGGAGTGTACGCTCCCTGGTTAGGGCTAGCACAGATACGCAGTATTTT | CAWSVRSLVRASTDTQYF
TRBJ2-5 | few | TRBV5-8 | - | TGTGCCAGCAGCTTGTGGCAGTCGGAGACCCAGTACTTC | CASSLWQSETQYF
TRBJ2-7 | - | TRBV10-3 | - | TGTGCCATCAGTGCGGGCTACGAGCAGTACTTC | CAISAGYEQYF
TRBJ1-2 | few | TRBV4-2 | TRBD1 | TGTGCCAGCAGCCAAGAGGATCTCGGGACAGGGGGCGGCTATGGCTACACCTTC | CASSQEDLGTGGGYGYTF
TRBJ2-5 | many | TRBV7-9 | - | TGTGCCAGCAGCTTAAAGCAGGGGCCACGAAAAAATGAGCAGTACTTC | CASSLKQGPRKNEQYF
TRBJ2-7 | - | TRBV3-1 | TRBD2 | TGTGCCAGCAGCCAAGCCAGCGGACTAGCGGGAGGGCAAGAGCAGTACTTC | CASSQASGLAGGQEQYF
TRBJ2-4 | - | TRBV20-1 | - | TGCAGTGCCCAAAGCCCAGGGAAACTATACATTCAGTACTTC | CSAQSPGKLYIQYF
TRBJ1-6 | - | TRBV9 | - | TGTGCCAGCAGCGTAGCCACGACAGGCCCGTTCAATTCACCCCTCCACTTT | CASSVATTGPFNSPLHF
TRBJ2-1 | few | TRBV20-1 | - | TGCAGTACCTTACGGGAGCCCGTCTACAATGAGCAGTTCTTC | CSTLREPVYNEQFF
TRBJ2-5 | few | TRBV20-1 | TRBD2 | TGCAGTGCTAGAGATCCGAAGGCGGGAGGGGGAGAGACCCAGTACTTC | CSARDPKAGGGETQYF
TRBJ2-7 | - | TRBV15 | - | TGTGCCACCAGCAGAGATCCCCCAGCTCCGGCCTCCTACAATGAGCAGTACTTC | CATSRDPPAPASYNEQYF
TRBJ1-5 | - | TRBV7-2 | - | TGTGCCAGCAGTAACAGGGTCGGAGATCAGCCCCAGCATTTT | CASSNRVGDQPQHF
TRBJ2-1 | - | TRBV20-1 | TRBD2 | TGCAGTGCTAGTTTTAGTGGGAGGGGTTACAATGAGCAGTTCTTC | CSASFSGRGYNEQFF
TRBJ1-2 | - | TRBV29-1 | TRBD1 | TGCAGCGTTTACAGGGGATCGACTGGCTACACCTTC | CSVYRGSTGYTF